Included here is one T cell receptor beta chain sequence, with context. The sequencing template was cDNA reverse transcribed from extracted RNA. The method was immunoSEQ multiplex PCR; TCRdb's version includes in-frame clones alone and lacks a portion of them. The data contain roughly 40,000 clones, about three fifths of them singletons. The sample belongs to a study of CD8+ T cells in alopecia areata. As for the study in general: In an open-label trial, patients got 5 to 10 mg tofacitinib twice daily.

The CDR3 runs to 13 residues. Deletions cut 3 bases from V and 2 bases from J, with 6 bases between. CDR1 is MNHEY, CDR2 SMNVEV, per germline (reference sequence). The treatment denotes: oral pan-JAK inhibitor, 5-10 mg twice daily. The receptor was isolated from a human donor with alopecia areata. Sequenced material: CD8+ T cells sorted from blood, taken at week 4, from a patient treated with tofacitinib. The genes are TRBV27 and TRBJ2-3; no definite D call. DNA of the CDR3: TGTGCCAGCAGTTTGGGTCTCACAGATACGCAGTATTTT. As protein: CASSLGLTDTQYF.